A single sample is the source of the 18 T cell receptor beta chains below, sequenced in a study of cytomegalovirus exposure and HLA in healthy donors (dated 2017 in TCRdb). Library method: the immunoSEQ multiplex PCR assay. TCRdb holds this immuneACCESS table with in-frame rearrangements only. Some clones are missing; in checked studies, unresolved V genes explain under half, and the rest has no known cause. This sample is represented by more than 95,000 clones; about 93% of them were singletons. The ten largest account for around 1.3% of the sample. The sequenced material came from PBMCs. The receptors shown here come from a woman between 18 and 29 years old in good health and CMV-seronegative.

The CDR3: CASGWGQSHTDTQYF. CDR3 nucleotide sequence: TGTGCTAGTGGTTGGGGACAGAGCCACACAGATACGCAGTATTTT. This rearrangement joins TRBV12-5 to TRBJ2-3; 7 bases align to TRBD1. Germline lookup yields CDR1 LGHNT and CDR2 FRNRAP. Trimming at V came to 4 bases and at J to 2 bases, leaving 6 bases not matched to a gene. The CDR3 runs to 15 residues. The whole variable domain, remainder taken from reference TRBV12-5 and TRBJ2-3, is DARVTQTPRHKVTEMGQEVTMRCQPILGHNTVFWYRQTMMQGLELLAYFRNRAPLDDSGMPKDRFSAEMPDATLATLKIQPSEPRDSAVYFCASGWGQSHTDTQYFGPGTRLTVL.

This chain joins TRBV18 and TRBJ1-2; TRBD1 might be the D (5 bases). Trimming removed 1 base at V and 7 bases at J, with 13 bases between. Germline V lookup: CDR1 KGHSH, CDR2 LQKENI. There are 14 residues in the CDR3. The CDR3 protein is CASSPLEQVGGYTF. Written as DNA, the CDR3 is TGTGCCAGCTCACCACTGGAACAGGTCGGTGGCTACACCTTC.

V is TRBV27 and J is TRBJ2-7, with D possibly being TRBD1 (5 bases). The CDR3 is made up of 15 amino acids. From germline, CDR1 is MNHEY and CDR2 SMNVEV (reference sequence). Trimming took 1 base from V and 0 from J, leaving 10 bases between them. CDR3 sequence reads: CASSLFQGTSYEQYF. The CDR3 DNA follows: TGTGCCAGCAGTTTATTTCAGGGCACCTCCTACGAGCAGTACTTC.

This clone appeared once. The chain combines TRBV6-1 with TRBJ2-1, with 7 bases lining up with TRBD1. The CDR3 totals 19 residues. Germline-derived CDR1 and CDR2 are MNHNS and SASEGT. V shed 4 bases, J shed 4 bases, and the junction held 19 bases outside the gene matches. This chain's CDR3 is CASSGLEERPGQKYNEQFF. CDR3 in DNA: TGTGCCAGCAGTGGCCTCGAAGAGAGACCGGGACAGAAGTACAATGAGCAGTTCTTC.

The chain employs TRBV5-5 and TRBJ2-1; tentative D call: TRBD1 (5 bases). This CDR3 contains 16 residues. CDR1 is SGHKS and CDR2 is YYEKEE in the germline V gene (reference sequence). The V gene lost 5 bases and the J gene lost 8 bases, with 23 bases spanning the gap. The CDR3 loop is CASRSGHPAFLDEQFF. The CDR3 DNA follows: TGTGCCAGCAGATCCGGACACCCCGCGTTTCTGGATGAGCAGTTCTTC.

This chain uses TRBV5-1 with TRBJ2-3; TRBD2 might be the D (6 bases). The CDR3 is 16 amino acids. In germline, CDR1 is SGHRS, CDR2 YFSETQ. V lost 0 bases and J lost 2, with 13 bases in between. CDR3 loop: CASSLATRGNTDTQYF. In DNA form, the CDR3 reads TGCGCCAGCAGCTTGGCCACCCGGGGGAACACAGATACGCAGTATTTT.

The count of this clone is one. The rearrangement joins TRBV7-9 to TRBJ1-5; D is uncertain. CDR3 length: 13 residues. Trimming took 6 bases from V and 6 from J, leaving 12 bases between them. Germline V CDR1 and CDR2: SEHNR, FQNEAQ (reference sequence). In DNA form, the CDR3 reads TGTGCCAGCAGTTCCTCCGGAGCTCAGCCCCAGCATTTT. Protein product: CASSSSGAQPQHF. Combining the CDR3 with reference TRBV7-9 and TRBJ1-5 gives the whole variable domain DTGVSQNPRHKITKRGQNVTFRCDPISEHNRLYWYRQTLGQGPEFLTYFQNEAQLEKSRLLSDRFSAERPKGSFSTLEIQRTEQGDSAMYLCASSSSGAQPQHFGDGTRLSIL.

V and J are TRBV2 and TRBJ2-2, with TRBD2 as a possible D gene (5 bases). V was shortened by 5 bases and J by 2 bases, with 12 bases between the two germline ends. The CDR3 contains 15 residues. The germline CDR1 and CDR2 sequences are SNHLY and FYNNEI. The CDR3 nucleotides read TGTGCCAGCAGTCAAGGACGGGGTAACACCGGGGAGCTGTTTTTT. Translating it yields CASSQGRGNTGELFF.

This clone was seen once. CDR3 in amino acids: CASASGGSDEQFF. The CDR3 region has the DNA TGTGCCAGCGCGTCAGGGGGGTCCGATGAGCAGTTCTTC. The chain joins TRBV28 to TRBJ2-1, with D perhaps TRBD1 (7 bases). V was trimmed by 8 bases and J by 8 bases, leaving 16 bases between them. Germline CDR1 MDHEN, CDR2 SYDVKM. This CDR3 is 13 amino acids long.

This clone has a single count. This chain joins TRBV6-1 and TRBJ1-1, with TRBD1 matching 7 bases. The CDR3 runs 16 residues. Germline V gives CDR1 MNHNS, CDR2 SASEGT. With 0 bases clipped from V and 0 bases from J, the junction kept 4 bases outside the gene matches. CDR3 protein: CASSEARGTVNTEAFF. For the CDR3, the DNA is TGTGCCAGCAGTGAAGCCAGGGGGACAGTGAACACTGAAGCTTTCTTT.

J is TRBJ1-5 and V is TRBV30; D remains ambiguous. CDR1 GTSNPN and CDR2 SVGIG come from the germline V gene (reference sequence). CDR3 size: 14 residues. Between the trimmed V and J ends, which lost 3 bases and 2 bases, there was a span of 11 bases. This CDR3 reads CAWRTGLGNQPQHF. In nucleotides, the CDR3 is TGTGCCTGGAGGACCGGGTTGGGCAATCAGCCCCAGCATTTT.

The chain employs TRBV28 and TRBJ2-3; 10 nucleotides match TRBD2. The CDR3 totals 17 residues. The V and J ends lost 5 bases and 8 bases, in that order; junction bases with no gene match: 16. Germline values: CDR1 MDHEN, CDR2 SYDVKM. The CDR3 DNA reads TGTGCCAGCAGTCTGCCGACCATGCTAGCGGGAGCAGGTACGCAGTATTTT. Amino acid sequence: CASSLPTMLAGAGTQYF.

The chain uses TRBV30 and TRBJ1-5; the D is unclear. This CDR3 spans 13 amino acids. V was trimmed by 3 bases and J by 2 bases, leaving 8 bases between them. Germline V CDR1 and CDR2: GTSNPN, SVGIG (reference sequence). CDR3 sequence reads: CAWSGEGNQPQHF. As DNA, the CDR3 is TGTGCCTGGAGCGGGGAGGGCAATCAGCCCCAGCATTTT.

The CDR3 here is CASSLTGELFF. CDR3 DNA sequence: TGTGCCAGCAGCCTAACCGGGGAGCTGTTTTTT. The chain has TRBV9 and TRBJ2-2; D is unresolved. This CDR3 region has 11 residues. Trimming cost V 4 bases and J 5 bases, with 3 bases left between them. CDR1 is SGDLS, CDR2 YYNGEE, per germline.

The chain links TRBV10-2 to TRBJ1-1; D not resolved. The length of the CDR3 is 16 residues. V lost 2 bases and J 3 bases, leaving 16 bases between the germline ends. In germline, CDR1 is WSHSY, CDR2 SAAADI. The CDR3 reads CASSEPMGRGYTEAFF. The CDR3 DNA follows: TGCGCCAGCAGTGAGCCCATGGGCCGGGGTTACACTGAAGCTTTCTTT.

The rearrangement links TRBV5-6 to TRBJ2-1; D remains ambiguous. This CDR3 spans 15 amino acids. The germline V gene encodes CDR1 SGHDT and CDR2 YYEEEE. Trimming shortened V by 2 bases and J by 5 bases, and 14 bases separated the two germline ends. CDR3 sequence: CASSLVPSVNNEQFF. The CDR3 DNA reads as TGTGCCAGCAGCTTAGTGCCCAGCGTAAACAATGAGCAGTTCTTC.

The chain has TRBV29-1 and TRBJ1-1; D gene ambiguous. Germline loops: CDR1 SQVTM, CDR2 ANQGSEA. The CDR3 sequence is 11 residues long. V lost 7 bases and J lost 1, with 7 bases in between. CDR3 coding DNA: TGCAGCGATTGCAGGAACACTGAAGCTTTCTTT. This encodes CSDCRNTEAFF.

The chain couples TRBV6-1 to TRBJ2-1; weak D call: TRBD2 (6 bases). Germline lookup yields CDR1 MNHNS and CDR2 SASEGT. The CDR3 length is 13 residues. V lost 10 bases and J lost 6, with 16 bases in between. DNA for the CDR3: TGTGCCATCCGGGGGTTGGCGTCCAATGAGCAGTTCTTC. Translated, it gives CAIRGLASNEQFF.